This T cell receptor (beta chain) was documented in a study of shared clonotypes between healthy human individuals. Repertoires were generated with immunoSEQ multiplex PCR, while TCRdb's copy carries only in-frame clones and drops some. The data show a few million clones, around 93% seen once. Germline V gene lookup returns CDR1 SGHDT and CDR2 YYEEEE. V shed 7 bases and J shed 4 bases, with 20 bases lying between them. The CDR3 is made up of 15 amino acids. The sample taken for sequencing was naive CD4+ T cells from PBMCs. Subset here: CD45RA+ positively selected. This receptor was taken from a man between 18 and 35 years old in good health. Some clones in this sample may be carry-over from other donors' samples. The chain combines TRBV5-6 with TRBJ1-1; no clear D gene. The CDR3 coding sequence is TGTGCCAGCTCCCATGAGAGGACGGCGGGCACTGAAGCTTTCTTT. Translation gives CASSHERTAGTEAFF.